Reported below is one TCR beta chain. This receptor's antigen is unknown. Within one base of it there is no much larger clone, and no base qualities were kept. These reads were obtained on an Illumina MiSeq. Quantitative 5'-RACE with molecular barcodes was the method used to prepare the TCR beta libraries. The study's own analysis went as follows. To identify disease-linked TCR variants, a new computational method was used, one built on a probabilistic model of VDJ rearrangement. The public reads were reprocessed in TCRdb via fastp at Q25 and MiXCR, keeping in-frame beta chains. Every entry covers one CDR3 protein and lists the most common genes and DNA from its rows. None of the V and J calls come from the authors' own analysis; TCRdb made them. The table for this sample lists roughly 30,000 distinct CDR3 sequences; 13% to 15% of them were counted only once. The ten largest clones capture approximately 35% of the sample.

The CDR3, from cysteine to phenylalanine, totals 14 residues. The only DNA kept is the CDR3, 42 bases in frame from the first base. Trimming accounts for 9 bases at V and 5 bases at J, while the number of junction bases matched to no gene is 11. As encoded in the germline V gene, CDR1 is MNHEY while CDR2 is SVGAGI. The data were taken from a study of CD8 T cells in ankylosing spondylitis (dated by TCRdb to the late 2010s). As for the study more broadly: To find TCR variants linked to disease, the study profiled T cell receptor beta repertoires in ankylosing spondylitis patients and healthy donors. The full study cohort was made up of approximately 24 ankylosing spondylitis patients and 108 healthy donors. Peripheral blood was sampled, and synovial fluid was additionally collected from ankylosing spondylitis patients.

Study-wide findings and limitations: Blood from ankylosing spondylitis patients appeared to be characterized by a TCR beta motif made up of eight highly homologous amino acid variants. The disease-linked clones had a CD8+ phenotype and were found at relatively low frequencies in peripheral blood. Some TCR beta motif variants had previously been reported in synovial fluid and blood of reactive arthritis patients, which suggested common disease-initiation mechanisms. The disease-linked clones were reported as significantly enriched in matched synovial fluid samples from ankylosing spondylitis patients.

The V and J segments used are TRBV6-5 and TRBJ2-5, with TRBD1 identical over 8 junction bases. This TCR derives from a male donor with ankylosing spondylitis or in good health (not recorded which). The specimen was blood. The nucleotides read TGTGCCAGTCAAAGCCAGGGGGCCGGGGAGACCCAGTACTTC. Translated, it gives CASQSQGAGETQYF.